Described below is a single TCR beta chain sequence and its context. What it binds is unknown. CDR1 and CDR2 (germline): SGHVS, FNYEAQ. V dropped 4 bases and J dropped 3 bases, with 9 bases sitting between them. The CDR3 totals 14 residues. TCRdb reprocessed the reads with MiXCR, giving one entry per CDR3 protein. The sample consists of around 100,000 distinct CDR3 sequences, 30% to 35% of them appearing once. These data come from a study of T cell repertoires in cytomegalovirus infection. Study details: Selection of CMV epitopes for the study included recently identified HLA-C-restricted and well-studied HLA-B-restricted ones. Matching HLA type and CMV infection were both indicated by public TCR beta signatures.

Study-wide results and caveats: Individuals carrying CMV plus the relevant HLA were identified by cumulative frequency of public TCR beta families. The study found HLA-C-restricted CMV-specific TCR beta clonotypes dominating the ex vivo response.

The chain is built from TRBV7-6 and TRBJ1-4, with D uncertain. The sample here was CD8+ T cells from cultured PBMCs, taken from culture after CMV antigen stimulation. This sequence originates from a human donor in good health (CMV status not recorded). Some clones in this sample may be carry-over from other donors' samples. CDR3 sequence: CASSSGRPNEKLFF. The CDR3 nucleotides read TGTGCCAGCAGCTCCGGGCGGCCTAATGAAAAACTGTTTTTT.